The next 7 T cell receptor beta chains were all read from a single sample in a study of blood T cell repertoires in COVID-19. This table comes from immunoSEQ multiplex PCR, and its TCRdb copy is limited to in-frame clones, with some not included. The data hold 120,000 to 150,000 clones, with approximately 79% observed a single time. Sequences were obtained from peripheral blood. These receptors originate from a man aged 55 to 70 with acute or convalescent COVID-19.

The chain recombines TRBV13 with TRBJ2-3; D gene unclear. This CDR3 spans 12 amino acids. V was clipped by 3 bases and J by 5 bases, with 6 bases between them. CDR1 and CDR2 from the germline V gene are PRHDT and FYEKMQ (reference sequence). CDR3 in amino acids: CASSLIRDTQYF. DNA for the CDR3: TGTGCCAGCAGCTTGATCAGAGATACGCAGTATTTT. Filled out from reference TRBV13 and TRBJ2-3, the complete variable domain reads AAGVIQSPRHLIKEKRETATLKCYPIPRHDTVYWYQQGPGQDPQFLISFYEKMQSDKGSIPDRFSAQQFSDYHSELNMSSLELGDSALYFCASSLIRDTQYFGPGTRLTVL.

A few counts support this clone. The rearrangement links TRBV5-1 to TRBJ2-1; TRBD2 might be the D (5 bases). The CDR3 contains 12 residues. The germline V gene has CDR1 SGHRS and CDR2 YFSETQ. The ends were cut back, 1 base at V and 8 bases at J, with 7 bases in the middle. The CDR3 bases are TGCGCCAGCAGCTTGCGGGGTGATGAGCAGTTCTTC. Protein: CASSLRGDEQFF. The complete variable domain, with remaining parts taken from reference TRBV5-1 and TRBJ2-1, reads KAGVTQTPRYLIKTRGQQVTLSCSPISGHRSVSWYQQTPGQGLQFLFEYFSETQRNKGNFPGRFSGRQFSNSRSEMNVSTLELGDSALYLCASSLRGDEQFFGPGTRLTVL.

This chain connects TRBV7-2 to TRBJ2-5, with D uncertain. V shed 4 bases and J shed 5 bases, with 8 bases lying between them. This CDR3 region has 12 residues. In germline, CDR1 is SGHTA, CDR2 FQGNSA. The CDR3 DNA reads TGTGCCAGCAGCTCACTCGGGGAGACCCAGTACTTC. Its translation is CASSSLGETQYF.

The CDR3 is CASSVVGGTGELFF. Here the CDR3 DNA reads TGTGCCAGCAGCGTAGTCGGGGGGACCGGGGAGCTGTTTTTT. This chain joins TRBV9 and TRBJ2-2; TRBD2 aligns across 7 bases. Germline V lookup: CDR1 SGDLS, CDR2 YYNGEE. Losses at the gene ends were 0 bases for V and 5 bases for J; bases not matched to a gene: 1. The CDR3 covers 14 residues.

The chain combines TRBV19 with TRBJ2-5; TRBD2 is a possible D gene (5 bases). The germline CDR1 and CDR2 sequences are LNHDA and SQIVND (reference sequence). With 2 bases removed from V and 0 bases from J, the gap between germline ends came to 13 bases. This CDR3 comprises 16 residues. CDR3 region: CASSIRSRGHQETQYF. The CDR3 nucleotides are TGTGCCAGTAGTATACGGTCGCGCGGGCACCAAGAGACCCAGTACTTC.

This chain joins TRBV27 and TRBJ1-1, with TRBD1 matching over 7 bases. This CDR3 has 12 amino acids. V lost 6 bases to trimming and J lost 7 bases; unmatched junction nucleotides: 5. Per germline, CDR1 MNHEY and CDR2 SMNVEV (reference sequence). The CDR3 region has the DNA TGTGCCAGCAGGACGACAGGGTTTGAAGCTTTCTTT. This gives the protein CASRTTGFEAFF.

This sequence joins TRBV9 and TRBJ1-2; 9 bases are shared with TRBD1. The V gene end was trimmed by 3 bases and the J gene end by 7 bases; junction bases not matched to a gene: 7. The CDR3 extends over 14 amino acids. Germline lookup yields CDR1 SGDLS and CDR2 YYNGEE. The CDR3 loop is CASSAPGTGFGYTF. The CDR3 DNA follows: TGTGCCAGCAGCGCCCCCGGGACAGGGTTTGGCTACACCTTC. The variable domain in full, with the rest retrieved from reference TRBV9 and TRBJ1-2, is DSGVTQTPKHLITATGQRVTLRCSPRSGDLSVYWYQQSLDQGLQFLIQYYNGEERAKGNILERFSAQQFPDLHSELNLSSLELGDSALYFCASSAPGTGFGYTFGSGTRLTVV.